These T cell receptor beta chains were read from a single sample in a study of patients and donors after allogeneic stem cell transplantation. TCRdb reprocessed the RT-PCR reads via MiXCR and lists one record per CDR3 protein. The sample holds hundreds of thousands of distinct CDR3 sequences, 16% seen once. Sequenced: blood, either unsorted or a sorted T cell fraction (not recorded which). The receptor set was obtained from a human donor who was either an allogeneic HSCT recipient or a stem cell or donor lymphocyte infusion donor (not recorded which). It is not recorded whose cells these are; they may come from a transplant donor. The CDR3 runs from the conserved cysteine through the conserved F or W. The D gene is left open where the match is weak. Rows give clone size only sometimes, using once, few, many, or a class for an expanded clone.

V	size	J	D	DNA	CDR3
TRBV27	few	TRBJ2-3	TRBD2	TGTGCCAGCAGTAAATCATGGGGACTAGCGGGAGTTACGCAGTATTTT	CASSKSWGLAGVTQYF
TRBV30	NA	TRBJ2-7	NA	TGTGCCTGGAGTGTACGCAGCTCCTACGAGCAGTACTTC	CAWSVRSSYEQYF
TRBV9	many	TRBJ2-5	NA	TGTGCCAGCAGCGTAGATTGGGGGTCATGGACCCAGTACTTC	CASSVDWGSWTQYF
TRBV5-1	NA	TRBJ2-3	NA	TGCGCCAGCAGCTTGGGTGTAGGGGACACCTTCACAGATACGCAGTATTTT	CASSLGVGDTFTDTQYF
TRBV4-1	few	TRBJ2-7	NA	TGCGCCAGCAGCCAGGGACCTTTCTCCTACGAGCAGTACTTC	CASSQGPFSYEQYF
TRBV2	NA	TRBJ1-2	NA	TGTGCCGGGCTGGGAGGCTACACCTTC	CAGLGGYTF
TRBV30	NA	TRBJ2-1	NA	TGTGCCTGGAGTGTCTACTACAATGAGCAGTTCTTC	CAWSVYYNEQFF
TRBV9	few	TRBJ2-7	TRBD1	TGTGCCAGCACCATCCGGGACAGGGTCACCTCTTACTCCTACGAGCAGTACTTC	CASTIRDRVTSYSYEQYF
TRBV29-1	NA	TRBJ2-7	NA	TGCAGCCGAAAGAGATACGAGCAGTACTTC	CSRKRYEQYF
TRBV12-3/TRBV12-4	few	TRBJ2-3	TRBD2	TGTGCCAGCAGTACTAGCGGGGCTCGCACAGATACGCAGTATTTT	CASSTSGARTDTQYF
TRBV9	NA	TRBJ2-7	TRBD1	TGTGCCAGCACCCGAGGGGGTGGACAGGGGACCGACGAGCAGTACTTC	CASTRGGGQGTDEQYF
TRBV19	NA	TRBJ1-5	NA	TGTGCCAGTAGTACGCGGACACCTTATAGCAATCAGCCCCAGCATTTT	CASSTRTPYSNQPQHF
TRBV5-1	few	TRBJ2-7	NA	TGCGCCAGCAGCTTGGGGACGGGGGTGAGCTCCTACGAGCAGTACTTC	CASSLGTGVSSYEQYF
TRBV6-2/TRBV6-3	NA	TRBJ1-3	NA	TGTGCCAGCAGTTACCTCCCGCGGTGGTGGGCCGGGAGCTCTGAAAACACCATATATTTT	CASSYLPRWWAGSSENTIYF
TRBV4-1	NA	TRBJ2-1	TRBD2	TGCGCCAGCAGCCAAGAAGCAGGAGGACTAGCGGACAATGAGCAGTTCTTC	CASSQEAGGLADNEQFF